This section outlines one T cell receptor (beta chain) sequence together with its context. Antigen: not known. The entry originates in a study of T cell responses to AZD1222 COVID-19 vaccine. The germline V gene encodes CDR1 SGHNT and CDR2 YYREEE (reference sequence). The CDR3 runs to 16 residues. J lost 5 bases, V lost 3 bases, and 4 bases had no gene match. Study-level points and caveats: Reports say nearly half of spike-specific TCRs go after unmutated variant regions. Spike-specific TCR breadth and depth were elevated following two AZD1222 doses.

Sequencing used immunoSEQ multiplex PCR; TCRdb keeps in-frame clones, though not all of them. The sample consists of about 120,000 clones, almost 95% of them appearing once. This TCR derives from an adult in good health. Here the sequenced sample was peripheral blood, taken on day 0 of AZD1222 vaccination. The chain is built from TRBV5-4 and TRBJ2-3; 15 nucleotides line up with TRBD2. The CDR3, as DNA: TGTGCCAGCAGCTACGGACTAGCGGGAGGGGAAGATACGCAGTATTTT. The encoded protein is CASSYGLAGGEDTQYF.